These 19 T cell receptor beta chains share one sample of origin, sequenced in a study of T-cell memory formation after mild COVID-19 (dated by TCRdb to about 2021). Library construction relied on 5' RACE. The instrument given in TCRdb is Illumina NovaSeq 6000. The public reads were reanalyzed by TCRdb: fastp trimming at Q25, MiXCR alignment, in-frame beta chains only. Each entry merges the rows of one CDR3 protein and shows their most common DNA and genes. In this sample the table shows around 530,000 distinct CDR3 sequences, about 20% of which occur a single time. Of the sample, roughly 8.3% is held by the ten largest clones. The sequenced sample consisted of PBMCs or a T cell subset sorted from them (not recorded which). These receptors were collected from an adult woman who had mild COVID-19 (a few samples of this study predate the infection). The sample titles of this study are shuffled in the database, so cell type and time point are left out; the donor was told from shared clones.

V gene TRBV19 combines with J gene TRBJ1-5; no reliable D call. This CDR3 is built from 12 residues. CDR1 and CDR2 from the germline V gene are LNHDA and SQIVND (reference sequence). Deletions cut 5 bases from V and 9 bases from J, with 11 bases between. The CDR3 DNA is TGTGCCAGTAGTCCCGCAGCGGTGCCCCAGCATTTT. Protein: CASSPAAVPQHF.

The chain uses TRBV28 and TRBJ2-7, with TRBD1 identical over 9 bases. Germline CDR1 MDHEN, CDR2 SYDVKM. V shed 4 bases and J 5 bases; nucleotides not matched to a gene: 9. The CDR3 length is 15 residues. The CDR3 nucleotides read TGTGCCAGCAGTTCCCCGGGACAGGGTACCCACGAGCAGTACTTC. Translation: CASSSPGQGTHEQYF.

In this sample, this clonotype turned up a few times. The chain carries TRBV24-1 and TRBJ2-2; D perhaps matches TRBD2 (5 bases). Germline CDR1 KGHDR, CDR2 SFDVKD. Trimming took off 9 bases at V and 3 bases at J, with 10 bases between the two ends. The CDR3 is 13 amino acids. CDR3 sequence reads: CATSFGDTGELFF. For the CDR3, the DNA is TGTGCCACCTCGTTCGGGGACACCGGGGAGCTGTTTTTT.

In this sample, this clonotype turned up many times. This chain uses TRBV12-3 or TRBV12-4 with TRBJ2-7; TRBD1 matches at 9 bases. V shed 5 bases, J shed 5 bases, and the junction held 10 bases outside the gene matches. The CDR3 is 15 residues long. The CDR3 protein is CASSPTGGPPNEQYF. CDR3 DNA sequence: TGTGCCAGCAGTCCGACAGGGGGTCCTCCTAACGAGCAGTACTTC.

This clonotype was recorded a few times. The rearrangement uses TRBV6-5 and TRBJ2-5, with 7 bases identical to TRBD1. V shed 8 bases and J 2 bases; nucleotides not matched to a gene: 17. Germline V gene data show CDR1 as MNHEY and CDR2 as SVGAGI. This CDR3 comprises 17 residues. The CDR3 loop reads CASGPGQLHRRQETQYF. In DNA, the CDR3 is TGTGCCAGCGGACCGGGACAGCTTCATCGACGGCAAGAGACCCAGTACTTC.

This clonotype was detected many times. The chain carries TRBV12-3 or TRBV12-4 and TRBJ2-2; 10 bases line up with TRBD2. V trimming: 5 bases; J trimming: 1 base; junction bases outside the gene matches: 1. There are 15 residues in the CDR3. The CDR3 loop is CASSPSGGNTGELFF. CDR3 coding DNA: TGTGCCAGCAGTCCTAGCGGGGGGAACACCGGGGAGCTGTTTTTT.

Concerning this clonotype itself: Relative to the germline gene, one junction end is altered; a read error may explain this. This rearrangement joins TRBV15 to TRBJ2-3, with TRBD2 matching 9 bases. Germline CDR1 and CDR2: LNHNV and YYDKDF (reference sequence). The CDR3 length is 15 residues. CDR3 sequence reads: CATSRSGTSRDTQYF. CDR3 nucleotide sequence: TGTGCCACCAGCAGATCCGGGACTAGCAGAGATACGCAGTATTTT.

The chain links TRBV9 to TRBJ1-1, with D possibly being TRBD1 (5 bases). Germline V lookup: CDR1 SGDLS, CDR2 YYNGEE. CDR3 length equals 16 residues. Trimming cost V 4 bases and J 5 bases, with 21 bases left between them. This CDR3 is CASSHRWERGETEAFF. The CDR3 DNA is TGTGCCAGCAGCCACCGGTGGGAACGGGGGGAGACTGAAGCTTTCTTT.

This chain joins TRBV10-3 and TRBJ1-2, with D possibly TRBD1 on 5 matching bases. The germline V gene has CDR1 ENHRY and CDR2 SYGVKD. There are 17 residues in the CDR3. Trimming stripped 2 bases from V and 4 bases from J, with 20 bases between. The chain's CDR3 is CAISEQAVRGTFYGYTF. CDR3 nucleotides: TGTGCCATCAGTGAGCAGGCCGTAAGGGGAACTTTCTATGGCTACACCTTC.

This clonotype has just a few counts. The gene calls are TRBV7-8 and TRBJ2-7, with D maybe TRBD2 (6 bases). Trimming pared 5 bases from V and 4 bases from J, leaving 15 bases between. The CDR3 length is 14 residues. CDR1 is SGHVS, CDR2 FQNEAQ, per germline. CDR3 amino acids: CASSLGGLAYEQYF. CDR3 in DNA: TGTGCCAGCAGCCTCGGGGGACTGGCATACGAGCAGTACTTC.

The table lists this clonotype with a few counts. The chain recombines TRBV12-3 or TRBV12-4 with TRBJ1-1; D remains ambiguous. Trimming removed 3 bases at V and 1 base at J, with 12 bases between. This CDR3 region has 15 residues. CDR3 loop: CASSLSNRANTEAFF. DNA of the CDR3: TGTGCCAGCAGTTTGAGTAACAGAGCGAACACTGAAGCTTTCTTT.

Written as DNA, the CDR3 is TGTGCCAGCAACCCAGGGGGTCCCTACGAGCAGTACTTC. Protein product: CASNPGGPYEQYF. This chain connects TRBV2 to TRBJ2-7; TRBD1 matches 7 bases. CDR3 length: 13 residues. The germline V gene encodes CDR1 SNHLY and CDR2 FYNNEI. V lost 7 bases, J lost 2 bases, and 5 bases stayed unmatched.

The chain combines TRBV5-1 with TRBJ2-5; the match to TRBD2 covers 9 bases. The CDR3 totals 17 residues. Germline lookup yields CDR1 SGHRS and CDR2 YFSETQ. V shed 0 bases, J shed 5 bases, and the junction held 11 bases outside the gene matches. For the CDR3, the DNA is TGCGCCAGCAGCTTGGAAGCGGGGGGCCCTGGGTTGGAGACCCAGTACTTC. This translates into CASSLEAGGPGLETQYF.

The J gene is TRBJ2-1, the V gene TRBV6-5, with 15 bases aligning to TRBD2. Germline V gene sequence: CDR1 MNHEY, CDR2 SVGAGI. The CDR3 covers 20 residues. J was trimmed by 0 bases and V by 2 bases; bases with no gene match: 8. The CDR3 here is CASSYRGLAGGGSSYNEQFF. DNA of the CDR3: TGTGCCAGCAGTTACCGGGGACTAGCGGGAGGAGGAAGCTCCTACAATGAGCAGTTCTTC.

This clonotype was counted a few times. V and J are TRBV5-1 and TRBJ1-1; D is ambiguous. The CDR3 has 16 residues. Trimming removed 3 bases at V and 2 bases at J, with 17 bases between. Germline CDR1 is SGHRS and CDR2 is YFSETQ. The CDR3 loop is CASSSLRSRINTEAFF. The CDR3 DNA is TGCGCCAGCAGCTCCCTTCGTTCCAGAATCAACACTGAAGCTTTCTTT.

This clonotype came up many times. The chain is built from TRBV28 and TRBJ2-3, with 7 bases identical to TRBD1. In germline, CDR1 is MDHEN, CDR2 SYDVKM. The CDR3 consists of 15 residues. Trimming cost V 5 bases and J 6 bases; bases outside gene matches: 11. The DNA of the CDR3 is TGTGCCAGCAGTCCCCCGGACAGGTTGGTCGATACGCAGTATTTT. It codes for CASSPPDRLVDTQYF.

This sequence joins TRBV11-3 and TRBJ2-2, with TRBD1 identical over 9 bases. CDR3 length: 15 amino acids. J lost 6 bases, V lost 6 bases, and 8 bases had no gene match. In germline, CDR1 is SGHNT, CDR2 YENEEA. The CDR3 coding sequence is TGTGCCAGCAGAGGGACAGGGAGTAATCCCGGGGAGCTGTTTTTT. Translating it yields CASRGTGSNPGELFF.

There are a few counts of this clonotype. The chain joins TRBV4-2 to TRBJ2-1; 11 nucleotides align to TRBD2. J lost 4 bases, V lost 3 bases, and 8 bases had no gene match. Germline CDR1 is LGHNA and CDR2 is YNFKEQ. The CDR3 has 17 residues. For the CDR3, the DNA is TGTGCCAGCAGCCAGTTTAATTTAGCGGGGGGGTACAATGAGCAGTTCTTC. Translating it yields CASSQFNLAGGYNEQFF.

The chain uses TRBV3-1 and TRBJ2-7; 9 positions agree with TRBD2. The CDR3 contains 15 residues. The germline V gene has CDR1 LGHDT and CDR2 YNNKEL (reference sequence). V lost 5 bases and J lost 3; bases outside the gene matches: 8. This CDR3 is CASSDRLAERYEQYF. CDR3 DNA sequence: TGTGCCAGCAGCGATAGACTAGCGGAACGCTACGAGCAGTACTTC.